This TCR beta chain was found in a study of shared clonotypes between healthy human individuals. Study-wide results and caveats: Rarefaction curves obtained for sorted subsets showed sequencing incomplete despite large depth. Researchers sampled blood only, noting tissue repertoires likely differ.

TCRdb's copy holds only in-frame clones and misses some; the assay was immunoSEQ multiplex PCR. The sample gives some 2 million clones, about 95% of which show up once; 0.85% to 1.3% is in the top ten. Per germline, CDR1 SGHAT and CDR2 FQNNGV. Between the trimmed V and J ends, which lost 1 base and 0 bases, there was a span of 7 bases. CDR3 length: 15 amino acids. Only one count was recorded for this clone. Its antigen is currently unknown. The naive CD8 subset, CD45RO-negative cells positively selected for CCR7, excluded terminally differentiated effector memory CD45RA+ cells. This chain joins TRBV11-2 and TRBJ1-3; D gene uncertain. The sample was naive CD8+ T cells sorted from blood. The origin of this receptor is a man between 18 and 29 years old in good health. CDR3 residues: CASSLAGSSGNTIYF. The CDR3, as DNA: TGTGCCAGCAGCTTAGCGGGGTCCTCTGGAAACACCATATATTTT.